The 17 T cell receptor beta chains below all came from one sample that was sequenced in a study of blood T cells in healthy people across ages. It was with a sample-barcoded 5' primer and a J-beta primer mix that a second PCR of about 6 to 12 cycles was run. TCRdb independently ran MiXCR on the 5' RACE reads; one entry per CDR3 protein. Here the sample spans 700,000 to 850,000 distinct CDR3 sequences, roughly 40% being singletons. Source material: blood. Receptors were obtained from a man aged 18 to 30 in good health.

V usage is TRBV7-2 and J usage is TRBJ2-3; D call uncertain. The CDR3 is 14 residues long. Germline values: CDR1 SGHTA, CDR2 FQGNSA. V lost 4 bases and J lost 4, with 12 bases in between. This CDR3 reads CASSSGDLADTQYF. Here the CDR3 DNA reads TGTGCCAGCAGCTCTGGGGATCTGGCAGATACGCAGTATTTT.

This clonotype was detected ten times or more. The chain employs TRBV12-3 or TRBV12-4 and TRBJ1-5; no clear D gene. The V gene lost 7 bases and the J gene lost 0 bases, with 7 bases spanning the gap. CDR3 length equals 13 residues. CDR3 protein: CASTIHSNQPQHF. The CDR3 coding sequence is TGTGCCAGCACCATACATAGCAATCAGCCCCAGCATTTT.

There are a few counts of this clonotype. This chain joins TRBV14 and TRBJ1-2, with D maybe TRBD1 (5 bases). CDR3 length: 12 amino acids. V gave up 1 base and J gave up 6 bases, with 6 bases separating them. Germline loops: CDR1 SGHDN, CDR2 FVKESK. The CDR3 loop is CASSQVQDGYTF. The CDR3 nucleotides are TGTGCCAGCAGCCAAGTACAGGATGGCTACACCTTC.

This clonotype has a count of ten or more. CDR3 loop: CSASDRGYEQYF. In nucleotides, the CDR3 is TGCAGTGCTAGCGACAGGGGCTACGAGCAGTACTTC. The V and J genes are TRBV20-1 and TRBJ2-7, with 8 nucleotides matching TRBD1. Trimming took 3 bases from V and 3 from J; bases not matched to a gene: 1. Germline V gene data show CDR1 as DFQATT and CDR2 as SNEGSKA (reference sequence). This CDR3 has 12 residues.

This chain joins TRBV7-2 and TRBJ2-5, with TRBD2 matching 11 bases. Germline V lookup: CDR1 SGHTA, CDR2 FQGNSA. V dropped 5 bases and J dropped 5; count of bases not matched to a gene: 10. This CDR3 has 16 residues. In nucleotides, the CDR3 is TGTGCCAGCAGCGCCCATAGCGGGGGGGCCGTGGAGACCCAGTACTTC. Residues: CASSAHSGGAVETQYF. Full variable domain (missing parts from reference TRBV7-2 and TRBJ2-5): GAGVSQSPSNKVTEKGKDVELRCDPISGHTALYWYRQSLGQGLEFLIYFQGNSAPDKSGLPSDRFSAERTGGSVSTLTIQRTQQEDSAVYLCASSAHSGGAVETQYFGPGTRLLVL.

V gene TRBV7-9 combines with J gene TRBJ2-3; TRBD2 matches 14 bases. Germline V gene data show CDR1 as SEHNR and CDR2 as FQNEAQ (reference sequence). The J segment lost 4 bases and the V segment lost 5 bases, leaving 11 bases of the junction unmatched. CDR3 size: 18 residues. The CDR3 nucleotides are TGTGCCAGCAGCCCCGGGACTAGCGGGGGCGTTCAGGCAGATACGCAGTATTTT. This codes for CASSPGTSGGVQADTQYF.

This clonotype was observed many times. J is TRBJ2-3 and V is TRBV4-3, with D unresolved. The CDR3 runs 15 residues. CDR1 and CDR2 from the germline V gene are LGHNA and YSLEER. V dropped 1 base and J dropped 0 bases, with 8 bases sitting between them. The CDR3 region has the DNA TGCGCCAGCAGCCAAGCATACCCTAGCACAGATACGCAGTATTTT. Translating gives CASSQAYPSTDTQYF.

This clonotype was seen a handful of times. The chain joins TRBV15 to TRBJ2-7; tentatively, D is TRBD1 (5 bases). The end of the DNA is better explained by TRBJ2-5, so the J call may be wrong. CDR3 size: 13 residues. Germline CDR1 LNHNV, CDR2 YYDKDF (reference sequence). CDR3 sequence: CATSIRVTETQYF. DNA of the CDR3: TGTGCCACCAGCATCAGGGTCACGGAGACCCAGTACTTC.

The CDR3 region is CASSLGLLVSNEQFF. In nucleotides, the CDR3 is TGTGCCAGCAGCTTAGGCCTACTAGTCTCAAATGAGCAGTTCTTC. The V and J genes are TRBV13 and TRBJ2-1, with D possibly matching TRBD2 (5 bases). The CDR3 totals 15 residues. Trimming cost V 0 bases and J 7 bases, with 13 bases left between them. CDR1 and CDR2 from the germline V gene are PRHDT and FYEKMQ (reference sequence).

To note about this clonotype: A single base separates this from a much larger clone, so it may be a read error. The chain is built from TRBV7-9 and TRBJ2-3, with D perhaps matching TRBD1 or TRBD2 (6 bases each). This CDR3 comprises 20 residues. In germline, CDR1 is SEHNR, CDR2 FQNEAQ (reference sequence). CDR3 sequence: CASSLGGAGTSPTTTDMQYF. CDR3 sequence (DNA): TGTGCCAGCAGCTTAGGCGGGGCAGGGACAAGTCCAACCACCACAGATATGCAGTATTTT.

V usage is TRBV6-1 and J usage is TRBJ1-4, with 11 bases lining up with TRBD1. V shed 7 bases and J 6 bases; nucleotides not matched to a gene: 7. This CDR3 is built from 15 residues. Germline V CDR1 and CDR2: MNHNS, SASEGT. The CDR3 reads CASNNPGQGDEKLFF. The DNA for the CDR3 is TGTGCCAGCAACAACCCGGGACAGGGGGATGAAAAACTGTTTTTT.

The CDR3 nucleotides are TGTGCCAACACCCCCGAGGGGGTGACTGACACTGAAGCTTTCTTT. This sequence encodes CANTPEGVTDTEAFF. The chain combines TRBV2 with TRBJ1-1, with D perhaps matching TRBD1 (6 bases). The CDR3 has 15 residues. V gave up 10 bases and J gave up 3 bases, with 21 bases separating them. Germline V CDR1 and CDR2: SNHLY, FYNNEI.

CDR3 bases: TGTGCCAGCAACCCGACTGCAGGGGAAGTGGATACGCAGTATTTT. Translated, it gives CASNPTAGEVDTQYF. This chain joins TRBV7-9 and TRBJ2-3; TRBD1 is a possible D gene (6 bases). Germline V gene data show CDR1 as SEHNR and CDR2 as FQNEAQ (reference sequence). The CDR3 extends over 15 amino acids. Trimming removed 7 bases from V and 6 bases from J, with 20 bases in between.

This clonotype was observed a handful of times. The chain has TRBV21-1 and TRBJ1-2. TRBV21-1 is a recognized pseudogene. The CDR3 covers 15 residues. This CDR3 reads CASSKEAAGDYGYTF. The CDR3 DNA reads TGTGCCAGCAGCAAAGAGGCGGCTGGGGACTATGGCTACACCTTC.

As DNA, the CDR3 is TGCGCCAGCAGCTTGGGGGGGGCAGACCGCAATCAGCCCCAGCATTTT. It encodes CASSLGGADRNQPQHF. This rearrangement joins TRBV5-1 to TRBJ1-5; the D gene is possibly TRBD1 (6 bases). Germline CDR1 and CDR2: SGHRS and YFSETQ. Trimming pared 0 bases from V and 2 bases from J, leaving 12 bases between. The CDR3 contains 16 residues.

This clonotype was seen once. This chain connects TRBV12-3 or TRBV12-4 to TRBJ2-5; D may correspond to TRBD1 or TRBD2 (6 bases each). The length of the CDR3 is 14 residues. The V gene lost 4 bases and the J gene lost 11 bases, with 20 bases spanning the gap. The CDR3 nucleotides are TGTGCCAGCAGTTCGGACAGTAGGACGGGGGAGCAGTACTTC. Protein: CASSSDSRTGEQYF.

Points on this clonotype: At one end the junction does not follow the germline gene, possibly because of a read error. This rearrangement joins TRBV6-1 to TRBJ1-6; possible D gene TRBD1, 5 bases. Germline CDR1 reads MNHNS; CDR2 reads SASEGT. This CDR3 is 16 amino acids long. CDR3 amino acids: CASTERGDSHNSPLHF. The CDR3 nucleotides are TGTGCCAGCACTGAAAGGGGTGACTCCCATAATTCACCCCTCCACTTT.